These T cell receptor beta chains were read from a single sample in a study of CD8 T cells in ankylosing spondylitis. In TCRdb, the 5' RACE reads were re-called with MiXCR into one record per CDR3 protein. Of 380,000 or so distinct CDR3 sequences listed, 20% are singletons. The sample was blood, either unsorted or a sorted T cell fraction (not recorded which). Receptor source: a male donor with ankylosing spondylitis or in good health (not recorded which). The CDR3 runs from the conserved cysteine through the conserved F or W.

>TRBJ2-7|TRBV19
CASSIAGTGFYEQYF
>TRBJ2-5|TRBV29-1
CSVYTETQYF
>TRBJ2-5|TRBV7-9
CASRPLGQPQETQYF
>TRBJ2-6|TRBV4-1
CASSKGGQGARGANVLTF
>TRBJ1-1|TRBV12-3/TRBV12-4
CASSLAWGYTEAFF
>TRBJ2-7|TRBV7-8
CASSPMDRAHEQYF
>TRBJ2-1|TRBV12-3/TRBV12-4
CASTLGGMNNEQFF
>TRBJ2-7|TRBV12-3/TRBV12-4
CASRPQGAGNEQYF
>TRBJ1-2|TRBV10-3
CAISDPDQGNYGYTF
>TRBJ2-1|TRBV7-9
CASSSTGGGEQFF
>TRBJ2-7|TRBV3-1
CASSLVAGAHEQYF
>TRBJ2-1|TRBV5-1
CASSSDRVNEQFF
>TRBJ1-1|TRBV20-1
CSASTANTEAFF
>TRBJ2-7|TRBV12-3/TRBV12-4
CASSLGSRGPYEQYF
>TRBJ2-3|TRBV12-3/TRBV12-4
CASIGPDTQYF
>TRBJ2-7|TRBV12-3/TRBV12-4
CASSHGLGAGGFYEQYF
>TRBJ2-1|TRBV5-1
CASSLLDEQFF
>TRBJ2-1|TRBV7-9
CASSLIYRGSEQFF
>TRBJ2-3|TRBV3-1
CASSQDLRGNTDTQYF
>TRBJ2-7|TRBV7-9
CASRPDRDEQYF
>TRBJ2-3|TRBV2
CASSEAAGRTDTQYF
>TRBJ2-1|TRBV29-1
CSVAGTGVEQFF
>TRBJ2-2|TRBV3-1
CASSHIRGAWAGELFF
>TRBJ2-1|TRBV5-1
CASRQVDEQFF
>TRBJ1-2|TRBV29-1
CSVERGGSNYGYTF
>TRBJ2-1|TRBV25-1
CASSESTSGGTEQFF
>TRBJ2-2|TRBV11-2
CASSLVVVPGELFF
>TRBJ2-2|TRBV24-1
CATRGAGGIGELFF
>TRBJ2-7|TRBV28
CASSLLTPYEQYF
>TRBJ2-7|TRBV12-3/TRBV12-4
CASSHRPTYEQYF
>TRBJ2-7|TRBV14
CASSQDGTTSYEQYF
>TRBJ1-6|TRBV6-1
CASSREVGSYNSPLHF
>TRBJ1-5|TRBV28
CASSPPPGNQPQHF
>TRBJ2-7|TRBV4-1
CASSQDPTSGAVEQYF
>TRBJ2-2|TRBV5-1
CASSLEGLLDTGELFF
>TRBJ2-1|TRBV4-1
CASSHQTAMSYNEQFF
>TRBJ2-1|TRBV4-2
CAISQDRDTNYNEQFF
>TRBJ1-1|TRBV12-3/TRBV12-4
CASRTSQEAFF
>TRBJ2-2|TRBV28
CASSFTDSLDIWELFF
>TRBJ2-2|TRBV10-1
CASSHTTGGIGELFF
>TRBJ1-5|TRBV4-2
CASSHGLGDNQPQHF